These 11 T cell receptor beta chains share one sample of origin, sequenced in a study of T cell repertoires in cytomegalovirus infection. TCRdb analysed the reads with MiXCR anew, one entry per CDR3 protein. The sample shows some 230,000 distinct CDR3 sequences, 22% of them seen only once. The sequencing sample was made of CD8+ T cells from PBMCs. The receptors were gathered from a human donor in good health (CMV status not recorded). Some clones in this sample may be carry-over from other donors' samples.

The rearrangement joins TRBV6-1 to TRBJ2-2; tentative D call: TRBD1 (5 bases). V was trimmed by 1 base and J by 4 bases, leaving 10 bases between them. Germline V gene sequence: CDR1 MNHNS, CDR2 SASEGT. CDR3 length: 15 amino acids. The CDR3 sequence: CASSEVMGLTGELFF. In DNA, the CDR3 is TGTGCCAGCAGTGAAGTGATGGGGCTCACCGGGGAGCTGTTTTTT.

The chain links TRBV7-9 to TRBJ2-1, with a possible D match to TRBD2 (6 bases). Germline loops: CDR1 SEHNR, CDR2 FQNEAQ (reference sequence). V lost 5 bases and J lost 7, with 9 bases in between. This CDR3 is 12 amino acids long. CDR3 nucleotides: TGTGCCAGCAGCGGGACTCCTAATGAGCAGTTCTTC. Its protein product is CASSGTPNEQFF.

The rearrangement links TRBV7-8 to TRBJ1-2, with 7 bases identical to TRBD1. Germline V lookup: CDR1 SGHVS, CDR2 FQNEAQ. CDR3 length equals 14 residues. Germline trimming cut 2 bases from V and 2 bases from J; bases unmatched to any gene: 2. DNA of the CDR3: TGTGCCAGCAGCTTAACACAGGGGAACTATGGCTACACCTTC. Its protein is CASSLTQGNYGYTF.

The table lists this clonotype with a few counts. The V call is TRBV6-4, the J call TRBJ2-3; the match to TRBD2 covers 11 bases. The CDR3 runs 17 residues. The germline V gene encodes CDR1 MRHNA and CDR2 SNTAGT. The V segment lost 0 bases and the J segment 0 bases; nucleotides outside the gene matches: 2. The CDR3 nucleotides read TGTGCCAGCAGTGACTCCCTAGCGGGGGGTAGCACAGATACGCAGTATTTT. Residues: CASSDSLAGGSTDTQYF.

In its sample, this clonotype was seen a few times. V usage is TRBV28 and J usage is TRBJ1-5; possible D gene TRBD1, 5 bases. Germline CDR1 reads MDHEN; CDR2 reads SYDVKM. The length of the CDR3 is 15 residues. V lost 2 bases, J lost 5 bases, and 13 bases lay in between. CDR3: CASSLLGGRDQPQHF. DNA for the CDR3: TGTGCCAGCAGTTTACTCGGGGGGAGGGATCAGCCCCAGCATTTT.

This clonotype was observed once. The chain uses TRBV2 and TRBJ1-2; D is undetermined. This CDR3 has 13 amino acids. The germline gives CDR1 SNHLY, CDR2 FYNNEI. Trimming cost V 6 bases and J 4 bases, with 12 bases left between them. The CDR3 coding sequence is TGTGCCAGCAGATTCGACACGACCTATGGCTACACCTTC. This gives the protein CASRFDTTYGYTF.

The rearrangement links TRBV28 to TRBJ1-1; 7 nucleotides agree with TRBD1. The trim removed 6 bases at V and 1 base at J, leaving 8 bases unmatched. This CDR3 contains 15 residues. Per germline, CDR1 MDHEN and CDR2 SYDVKM. The CDR3 DNA reads TGTGCCAGCAGAGGGTTTGACAGGGCGAACACTGAAGCTTTCTTT. As protein: CASRGFDRANTEAFF.

The rearrangement links TRBV19 to TRBJ2-1, with D hard to call. The CDR3 covers 15 residues. CDR1 is LNHDA, CDR2 SQIVND, per germline (reference sequence). The ends were cut back, 2 bases at V and 7 bases at J, with 15 bases in the middle. CDR3 nucleotide sequence: TGTGCCAGTAGTATAACCCCGTGGGTGGGGAATGAGCAGTTCTTC. Its translation: CASSITPWVGNEQFF.

The V and J genes are TRBV4-1 and TRBJ2-2; D is ambiguous. V was cut by 1 base and J by 7 bases, with 4 bases left in between. The CDR3 totals 12 residues. From germline, CDR1 is MGHRA and CDR2 YSYEKL. This CDR3 reads CASSQGNGELFF. CDR3 sequence (DNA): TGCGCCAGCAGCCAAGGGAACGGGGAGCTGTTTTTT.

The sample holds a few counts of this clonotype. This chain links TRBV29-1 with TRBJ2-5, with D hard to call. Per the germline V gene, CDR1 is SQVTM and CDR2 is ANQGSEA. The CDR3 is 14 residues long. The ends were cut back, 4 bases at V and 5 bases at J, with 17 bases in the middle. The CDR3 nucleotides read TGCAGCGTTGTGCCCTACCAGGTCCCCGAGACCCAGTACTTC. It specifies CSVVPYQVPETQYF.

The chain links TRBV7-3 to TRBJ1-2; 8 bases agree with TRBD1. CDR3 length equals 13 residues. V trimming: 4 bases; J trimming: 6 bases; junction bases outside the gene matches: 4. CDR1 SGHTA and CDR2 FQGTGA come from the germline V gene. CDR3 in DNA: TGTGCCAGCAGCTCGCCGGACAGGGATGGCTACACCTTC. Translating gives CASSSPDRDGYTF.